Below, 10 T cell receptor beta chains from the same sample are listed, as sequenced in a study of blood T cells in healthy people across ages (dated by TCRdb to the mid-2010s). The method behind the library was 5' RACE. TCRdb names Illumina HiSeq 2500 as the instrument used. A second PCR of roughly 7 to 12 cycles was run with a J-beta primer mix and a sample-barcoded 5' primer. TCRdb applied fastp at Q25 and MiXCR to the public reads, then kept only in-frame beta chains. CDR3 protein duplicates are merged, each entry listing the most common genes and DNA. Across this sample there are about 780,000 distinct CDR3 sequences, with roughly 46% seen only once. The ten biggest clones cover 15% to 20% of the sample. The sample was blood. Receptors were obtained from a man at least 80 years old in good health.

Only a few counts were recorded for this clonotype. The chain couples TRBV12-3 or TRBV12-4 to TRBJ1-1; D is perhaps TRBD1 (5 bases). The CDR3 is 16 amino acids. V shed 3 bases and J shed 3 bases, with 17 bases lying between them. Here the CDR3 DNA reads TGTGCCAGCAGTTTTGGGTCCAGGGCGTCGGACACTGAAGCTTTCTTT. Translated, it gives CASSFGSRASDTEAFF.

The chain recombines TRBV14 with TRBJ2-1; D uncertain. The CDR3 loop spans 12 amino acids. The V gene lost 0 bases and the J gene lost 8 bases, with 5 bases spanning the gap. Germline V gene sequence: CDR1 SGHDN, CDR2 FVKESK. In nucleotides, the CDR3 is TGTGCCAGCAGCCAAGATTCCGATGAGCAGTTCTTC. It codes for CASSQDSDEQFF.

As for this clonotype: A junction boundary mismatches the germline segment, possibly from a read error. This sequence joins TRBV10-3 and TRBJ2-3; 9 bases are shared with TRBD1. Germline CDR1 is ENHRY and CDR2 is SYGVKD. CDR3 length equals 15 residues. CDR3 sequence: CAISDRDRATDAQYF. The CDR3 DNA is TGTGCCATCAGTGATAGGGACAGGGCCACAGATGCGCAGTATTTT.

Regarding this clonotype: An end of the junction differs from the germline gene, which may be a read error. The V gene is TRBV7-3, the J gene TRBJ2-5; the D gene is possibly TRBD2 (5 bases). The CDR3 is 17 amino acids. Germline V CDR1 and CDR2: SGHTA, FQGTGA. CDR3 residues: CVSSLTTLQAPPWEQYF. In DNA, the CDR3 is TGTGTCAGCAGCTTAACGACTCTCCAGGCTCCTCCATGGGAGCAGTACTTC. The full variable domain, its missing parts supplied by reference TRBV7-3 and TRBJ2-5, is GAGVSQTPSNKVTEKGKYVELRCDPISGHTALYWYRQSLGQGPEFLIYFQGTGAADDSGLPNDRFFAVRPEGSVSTLKIQRTERGDSAVYLCVSSLTTLQAPPWEQYFGPGTRLLVL.

This rearrangement joins TRBV9 to TRBJ1-5; D is ambiguous. V was pared by 0 bases and J by 5 bases, with 6 bases between. This CDR3 is built from 13 residues. The germline gives CDR1 SGDLS, CDR2 YYNGEE. CDR3 in amino acids: CASSVGPHQPQHF. Here the CDR3 DNA reads TGTGCCAGCAGCGTAGGGCCCCATCAGCCCCAGCATTTT. Full variable domain (missing parts from reference TRBV9 and TRBJ1-5): DSGVTQTPKHLITATGQRVTLRCSPRSGDLSVYWYQQSLDQGLQFLIQYYNGEERAKGNILERFSAQQFPDLHSELNLSSLELGDSALYFCASSVGPHQPQHFGDGTRLSIL.

The CDR3 protein is CASSRSRTDFPYEQYF. CDR3 nucleotide sequence: TGTGCCAGCAGCCGCAGTCGGACAGACTTTCCCTACGAGCAGTACTTC. This rearrangement joins TRBV7-9 to TRBJ2-4, with a weak D call TRBD1 (6 bases). Near its end, the DNA agrees better with TRBJ2-7, so the J call may be wrong. Germline CDR1 SEHNR, CDR2 FQNEAQ (reference sequence). CDR3 length equals 16 residues.

This chain joins TRBV5-1 and TRBJ1-1; 7 bases fit TRBD1. Germline loops: CDR1 SGHRS, CDR2 YFSETQ. Trimming took 0 bases from V and 8 from J; bases not matched to a gene: 10. CDR3 length equals 15 residues. The CDR3 DNA sequence: TGCGCCAGCAGCTTGGGCTTTGACTCAGGGGGGGAAGCTTTCTTT. Amino acid sequence: CASSLGFDSGGEAFF.

The chain recombines TRBV7-7 with TRBJ2-1; D is ambiguous. V lost 2 bases to trimming and J lost 5 bases, with 7 bases between them. CDR1 is SSHAT, CDR2 FNYEAQ, per germline (reference sequence). The CDR3 runs 13 residues. As DNA, the CDR3 is TGTGCCAGCAGCTTATCCTGGAACAATGAGCAGTTCTTC. Its protein is CASSLSWNNEQFF.

The genes are TRBV5-1 and TRBJ2-1; the D gene is possibly TRBD2 (5 bases). The V gene lost 4 bases and the J gene lost 7 bases, with 18 bases spanning the gap. This CDR3 has 15 amino acids. Per the germline V gene, CDR1 is SGHRS and CDR2 is YFSETQ. The CDR3 is CASSSGLPYRNEQFF. The CDR3, as DNA: TGCGCCAGCAGCAGCGGACTCCCTTATAGGAATGAGCAGTTCTTC.

The chain recombines TRBV9 with TRBJ2-5; D might be TRBD1 (6 bases). The CDR3 extends over 17 amino acids. CDR1 is SGDLS, CDR2 YYNGEE, per germline. Trimming pared 4 bases from V and 6 bases from J, leaving 25 bases between. CDR3 coding DNA: TGTGCCAGCAGCATACCACTCCCAGGGGTTGGTGAACAGACCCAGTACTTC. It specifies CASSIPLPGVGEQTQYF. The variable domain in full, with the rest retrieved from reference TRBV9 and TRBJ2-5, is DSGVTQTPKHLITATGQRVTLRCSPRSGDLSVYWYQQSLDQGLQFLIQYYNGEERAKGNILERFSAQQFPDLHSELNLSSLELGDSALYFCASSIPLPGVGEQTQYFGPGTRLLVL.